Sequencing of this T cell receptor beta chain was carried out in a study of cytomegalovirus exposure and HLA in healthy donors. General study findings and limits: The study recorded more than 150 TCR beta chains that were cytomegalovirus-associated.

As to this clone: Its specificity is unknown.

The assay was immunoSEQ multiplex PCR, and TCRdb's table has in-frame clones only and misses some. The data hold over 45,000 clones, with just over 90% observed a single time. The germline gives CDR1 MDHEN, CDR2 SYDVKM. V gave up 4 bases and J gave up 0 bases, with 10 bases separating them. CDR3 size: 15 residues. The TCR originated in a man aged 18 to 35 in good health and CMV-seronegative. Sequencing was performed on PBMCs. The rearrangement links TRBV28 to TRBJ2-1; TRBD2 is a possible D gene (5 bases). CDR3 sequence (DNA): TGTGCCAGCAGTTCCCGAGGGATCTCCTACAATGAGCAGTTCTTC. Its translation: CASSSRGISYNEQFF.